One and the same sample provided the 16 T cell receptor beta chains below, sequenced in a study of blood T cell repertoires in COVID-19. TCRdb's table, derived via immunoSEQ multiplex PCR, lists solely in-frame clones and lacks some. Of roughly 230,000 clones in the sample, 80% to 85% are singletons; the top ten hold roughly 3.6%. The material sequenced was PBMCs or T cells enriched from blood (not recorded which). The receptors derive from a man aged 45-65 years who had recovered from COVID-19.

The chain joins TRBV3-1 (or the pseudogene TRBV3-2) to TRBJ2-7, with D possibly being TRBD1 (6 bases). This CDR3 is built from 12 residues. CDR1 and CDR2 from the germline V gene are LGHDT and YNNKEL (reference sequence). Trimming removed 8 bases from V and 1 base from J, with 9 bases in between. The CDR3 nucleotides are TGTGCCAGCGCGGACAGTTCCTACGAGCAGTACTTC. Protein sequence: CASADSSYEQYF.

The rearrangement uses TRBV5-1 and TRBJ1-6; D uncertain. The germline V gene encodes CDR1 SGHRS and CDR2 YFSETQ. The CDR3 is 14 amino acids. The V end was cut by 5 bases, the J end by 6 bases, with 12 bases between. The CDR3 region is CASSFLEVNSPLHF. The CDR3 DNA follows: TGCGCCAGCAGTTTCCTGGAGGTTAATTCACCCCTCCACTTT. The whole variable domain, filled in from reference TRBV5-1 and TRBJ1-6, reads KAGVTQTPRYLIKTRGQQVTLSCSPISGHRSVSWYQQTPGQGLQFLFEYFSETQRNKGNFPGRFSGRQFSNSRSEMNVSTLELGDSALYLCASSFLEVNSPLHFGNGTRLTVT.

The gene calls are TRBV12-5 and TRBJ1-3; D might be TRBD1 (5 bases). CDR1 is LGHNT, CDR2 FRNRAP, per germline. V was shortened by 0 bases and J by 4 bases, with 13 bases between the two germline ends. The CDR3 has 16 residues. The CDR3 DNA reads TGTGCTAGTGGTTTGGTACAAGGGGCCGGGGGAAACACCATATATTTT. Residues: CASGLVQGAGGNTIYF.

The rearrangement uses TRBV9 and TRBJ2-3; 10 bases line up with TRBD2. This CDR3 has 15 residues. Trimming removed 3 bases from V and 8 bases from J; junction bases left unmatched: 9. The germline gives CDR1 SGDLS, CDR2 YYNGEE. The CDR3 sequence is CASSGTSGSPRTQYF. The CDR3, as DNA: TGTGCCAGCAGCGGGACTAGCGGATCCCCGCGTACGCAGTATTTT.

As regards this clone: Other DNA sequences in this specimen translate into the identical CDR3. The chain employs TRBV4-1 and TRBJ1-2; 8 bases agree with TRBD1. After removal of 0 bases from V and 8 bases from J, the junction contained 2 bases not matched to a gene. This CDR3 region has 13 residues. Germline lookup yields CDR1 MGHRA and CDR2 YSYEKL. The CDR3 DNA follows: TGCGCCAGCAGCCAAGACAGGGGGCGAGGCTACACCTTC. Protein product: CASSQDRGRGYTF.

V is TRBV18 and J is TRBJ2-1, with a tentative D call TRBD2 (6 bases). CDR3 length: 15 amino acids. V lost 1 base to trimming and J lost 6 bases, with 13 bases between them. Germline CDR1 is KGHSH and CDR2 is LQKENI. The CDR3 here is CASSPRTTMSNEQFF. CDR3 nucleotides: TGTGCCAGCTCACCACGGACTACAATGTCCAATGAGCAGTTCTTC.

The chain employs TRBV10-3 and TRBJ2-3; tentatively, D is TRBD1 (6 bases). CDR1 and CDR2 from the germline V gene are ENHRY and SYGVKD. This CDR3 comprises 16 residues. V lost 2 bases and J lost 0, with 12 bases in between. The CDR3 DNA follows: TGTGCCATCAGTGAGCGGCTGGGGGCTAGCACAGATACGCAGTATTTT. Protein sequence: CAISERLGASTDTQYF.

The J gene is TRBJ1-1, the V gene TRBV27; 9 nucleotides line up with TRBD1. The V gene end was trimmed by 6 bases and the J gene end by 5 bases; junction bases not matched to a gene: 4. The length of the CDR3 is 13 residues. CDR1 is MNHEY and CDR2 is SMNVEV in the germline V gene (reference sequence). The CDR3 protein is CASRGQGGTEAFF. CDR3 DNA: TGTGCCAGCAGGGGACAGGGAGGGACTGAAGCTTTCTTT.

Remarks on this clone: Other DNA sequences from this sample encode an identical CDR3 as well. The J gene is TRBJ2-3, the V gene TRBV14; possibly TRBD2 for D (6 bases). The germline CDR1 and CDR2 sequences are SGHDN and FVKESK. The CDR3 is 16 residues long. V gave up 0 bases and J gave up 0 bases, with 10 bases separating them. The CDR3 reads CASSQDFRGSTDTQYF. CDR3 in DNA: TGTGCCAGCAGCCAAGACTTCCGGGGGAGCACAGATACGCAGTATTTT.

The chain has TRBV9 and TRBJ2-7; 7 nucleotides match TRBD1. The CDR3 is 15 amino acids. Losses at the gene ends were 3 bases for V and 4 bases for J; bases not matched to a gene: 10. Germline V gene lookup returns CDR1 SGDLS and CDR2 YYNGEE. As DNA, the CDR3 is TGTGCCAGCAGCGGACAGGGTTCCAGCTTGTACGAGCAGTACTTC. This sequence encodes CASSGQGSSLYEQYF.

This chain links TRBV15 with TRBJ1-1; TRBD1 aligns across 7 bases. The CDR3 covers 18 residues. The V and J ends lost 3 bases and 6 bases, in that order; junction bases with no gene match: 19. Germline values: CDR1 LNHNV, CDR2 YYDKDF (reference sequence). CDR3 protein: CATSRFSDRRPGIPEAFF. The DNA for the CDR3 is TGTGCCACCAGCAGGTTTTCGGACAGGCGGCCAGGTATTCCTGAAGCTTTCTTT. Together with reference TRBV15 and TRBJ1-1, the CDR3 gives the full variable domain: DAMVIQNPRYQVTQFGKPVTLSCSQTLNHNVMYWYQQKSSQAPKLLFHYYDKDFNNEADTPDNFQSRRPNTSFCFLDIRSPGLGDTAMYLCATSRFSDRRPGIPEAFFGQGTRLTVV.

The rearrangement joins TRBV19 to TRBJ2-7; D is perhaps TRBD1 (6 bases). V was clipped by 6 bases and J by 8 bases, with 14 bases between them. Per the germline V gene, CDR1 is LNHDA and CDR2 is SQIVND (reference sequence). This CDR3 is built from 12 residues. CDR3 amino acids: CASSRGGLQQYF. CDR3 sequence (DNA): TGTGCCAGTAGCCGAGGGGGTTTGCAGCAGTACTTC.

The rearrangement joins TRBV4-3 to TRBJ1-5; TRBD1 might be the D (6 bases). Trimming took 3 bases from V and 3 from J, leaving 9 bases between them. CDR3 length: 14 amino acids. The V gene's germline CDR1 is LGHNA and CDR2 YSLEER. The chain's CDR3 is CASSQGHINQPQHF. CDR3 nucleotides: TGCGCCAGCAGCCAGGGACACATCAATCAGCCCCAGCATTTT.

The chain couples TRBV6-5 to TRBJ1-1; 7 bases agree with TRBD1. CDR1 and CDR2 from the germline V gene are MNHEY and SVGAGI. The V segment lost 7 bases and the J segment 6 bases; nucleotides outside the gene matches: 8. The CDR3 totals 13 residues. The CDR3 spells CASKEQGVAEAFF. In DNA, the CDR3 is TGTGCCAGCAAGGAGCAGGGGGTTGCTGAAGCTTTCTTT.

J is TRBJ1-1 and V is TRBV2, with a possible D match to TRBD1 (5 bases). CDR1 is SNHLY and CDR2 is FYNNEI in the germline V gene. V lost 11 bases, J lost 5 bases, and 18 bases lay in between. The CDR3 has 13 amino acids. The CDR3 coding sequence is TGTGCCTCCCCGGGGGGGGATAGGACTGAAGCTTTCTTT. Protein sequence: CASPGGDRTEAFF.

This chain joins TRBV5-1 and TRBJ2-3; tentative D call: TRBD2 (7 bases). CDR3 length: 15 amino acids. CDR1 and CDR2 (germline): SGHRS, YFSETQ. V was clipped by 4 bases and J by 4 bases, with 16 bases between them. This CDR3 is CASSLKGGRSDTQYF. The DNA of the CDR3 is TGCGCCAGCAGCCTTAAGGGGGGGAGGTCAGATACGCAGTATTTT.